This is a list of T cell receptor beta chains from one sample in a study of blood T cell repertoires in COVID-19. Profiled with immunoSEQ multiplex PCR; TCRdb holds only in-frame clones, not every one. This table has roughly 150,000 clones, under 90% appearing once. Input material: peripheral blood. These receptors all stem from an elderly woman with active or convalescent COVID-19. CDR3s include the opening cysteine and the closing phenylalanine or tryptophan. D genes are given only for firm matches. Clone size is given for some rows only: seen once, a few or many times, or a class if the clone is expanded.

d_gene,v_gene,j_gene,abundance,CDR3nt,CDR3aa
-,TRBV10-1,TRBJ2-1,-,TGCGCCAGCAGTGATTTATTAGGAGTAGCGAACTACAATGAGCAGTTCTTC,CASSDLLGVANYNEQFF
TRBD1,TRBV5-4,TRBJ2-1,-,TGTGCCAGCAGCAAGGGACAGGGAGCCTACAATGAGCAGTTCTTC,CASSKGQGAYNEQFF
TRBD2,TRBV9,TRBJ2-5,-,TGTGCCAGCAGCGGAAACTTTATAGCGGGAGAGGAGACCCAGTACTTC,CASSGNFIAGEETQYF
TRBD2,TRBV9,TRBJ2-1,-,TGTGCCAGCAGCGTAGGGGGGGTGACTAGCGGGAGGTTTGAGCAGTTCTTC,CASSVGGVTSGRFEQFF
TRBD2,TRBV5-1,TRBJ2-5,-,TGCGCCAGCAGTTTTTATCTAGCGGGAGAGACCCAGTACTTC,CASSFYLAGETQYF
TRBD2,TRBV6-1,TRBJ2-3,-,TGTGCCAGCAGTGAGCCAGCGGGGAGCACAGATACGCAGTATTTT,CASSEPAGSTDTQYF
TRBD1,TRBV29-1,TRBJ1-2,-,TGCAGCGTTATGACAGGGTTCGGCTACACCTTC,CSVMTGFGYTF
-,TRBV7-2,TRBJ2-1,-,TGTGCCAGCAGTCGCAAGACAGGTATCAATGAGCAGTTCTTC,CASSRKTGINEQFF
-,TRBV12-3/TRBV12-4,TRBJ1-2,-,TGTGCCAGCAGTTTACACGGAGAACATGGCTACACCTTC,CASSLHGEHGYTF
TRBD2,TRBV15,TRBJ2-3,-,TGTGCCACCAGCAGAGATAGGGGCGGGAGTGGTACAGATACGCAGTATTTT,CATSRDRGGSGTDTQYF
-,TRBV19,TRBJ1-1,-,TGTGCCAGTAAGGGGGAAGCTTATAACACTGAAGCTTTCTTT,CASKGEAYNTEAFF
TRBD2,TRBV25-1,TRBJ2-3,-,TGTGCCAGCAGTGAAGGGGGTAGCGGGAGTTGGTATACGCAGTATTTT,CASSEGGSGSWYTQYF
-,TRBV9,TRBJ2-5,-,TGTGCCAGCAGCGTAGGGGCAGGCTCGCAAGAGACCCAGTACTTC,CASSVGAGSQETQYF
TRBD1,TRBV10-3,TRBJ1-3,-,TGTGCCATCCAGGGGGCTGGAAACACCATATATTTT,CAIQGAGNTIYF
-,TRBV9,TRBJ1-2,few,TGTGCCAGCAGCGATGGAGGATCGACGAATGGCTACACCTTC,CASSDGGSTNGYTF
-,TRBV28,TRBJ2-5,-,TGTGCCAGCAGTTTTCCCAGAATCCAAGAGACCCAGTACTTC,CASSFPRIQETQYF
-,TRBV24-1,TRBJ2-2,-,TGTGCCACCAGTGATTCGAATACAGGGTCCGGGGAGCTGTTTTTT,CATSDSNTGSGELFF
-,TRBV15,TRBJ2-1,-,TGTGCCACCAGCAGAGATCATGTGACTACCAATGAGCAGTTCTTC,CATSRDHVTTNEQFF
-,TRBV18,TRBJ2-1,-,TGTGCCAGCTCACCACCAGGGACTCTCAATGAGCAGTTCTTC,CASSPPGTLNEQFF
-,TRBV27,TRBJ1-1,-,TGTGCCAGCAGTTTAACCGGTCTGAACACTGAAGCTTTCTTT,CASSLTGLNTEAFF
-,TRBV18,TRBJ1-2,-,TGTGCCAGCTCACCAGCCATAGGGGGAGTTGGTGGCTACACCTTC,CASSPAIGGVGGYTF
-,TRBV4-2,TRBJ1-2,-,TGTGCCAGCAGCCAAGCGGCAGCCCGGGGGGATGGCTACACCTTC,CASSQAAARGDGYTF
-,TRBV6-5,TRBJ2-7,few,TGTGCCAGCAAACGACAGGTCTCCTACGAGCAGTACTTC,CASKRQVSYEQYF
TRBD2,TRBV9,TRBJ2-2,-,TGTGCCAGCAGCGTAGAGGGACTAGCGACCACCGGGGAGCTGTTTTTT,CASSVEGLATTGELFF
-,TRBV10-1,TRBJ2-1,many,TGCGCCAGCAGCGACGGGGGATCCCATGAGCAGTTCTTC,CASSDGGSHEQFF
TRBD1,TRBV27,TRBJ1-5,few,TGTGCCAGCAGTTTCTTTCGCGCCGGGACAGGCTTCAATCAGCCCCAGCATTTT,CASSFFRAGTGFNQPQHF
TRBD1,TRBV5-1,TRBJ2-5,-,TGCGCCAGCAGCTCGCTACAGGGGAAGCAAGAGACCCAGTACTTC,CASSSLQGKQETQYF
-,TRBV19,TRBJ1-1,-,TGTGCCAGTAGTCTCAGGGAGGCCACTGAAGCTTTCTTT,CASSLREATEAFF
-,TRBV7-9,TRBJ1-1,-,TGTGCCAGCAGCTTAGGGGGTAGCGGTGAAGCTTTCTTT,CASSLGGSGEAFF
TRBD1,TRBV5-6,TRBJ1-2,-,TGTGCCAGCAGCTTGTTGGCCGACAGGGGGGTGTATGGCTACACCTTC,CASSLLADRGVYGYTF
-,TRBV6-5,TRBJ1-1,-,TGTGCCAGCAGTTACTCCAGGGGAGGGGACACTGAAGCTTTCTTT,CASSYSRGGDTEAFF
TRBD2,TRBV6-1,TRBJ2-1,-,TGTGCCAGCAGTGAAATGTGGACGGGAGGGTACAATGAGCAGTTCTTC,CASSEMWTGGYNEQFF
TRBD1,TRBV7-9,TRBJ2-7,-,TGTGCCAGCAGCAAGGGACAGGGGGCGTTGAACGAGCAGTACTTC,CASSKGQGALNEQYF
-,TRBV28,TRBJ1-2,-,TGTGCCAGCACCGTTTCAGGGACCAAAGCGGGAGGCTACACCTTC,CASTVSGTKAGGYTF
TRBD1,TRBV6-2/TRBV6-3,TRBJ1-5,-,TGTGCCAGCAGCCCGGACGGGAACAGGGGCGGACAGCCCCAGCATTTT,CASSPDGNRGGQPQHF
TRBD2,TRBV7-6,TRBJ2-1,-,TGTGCCAGCAGCTTAGCGGAACTAGCGGGAAACAATGAGCAGTTCTTC,CASSLAELAGNNEQFF
TRBD1,TRBV4-1,TRBJ1-1,-,TGCGCCAGCAGCCAGAACAGGGGTGGCACTGAAGCTTTCTTT,CASSQNRGGTEAFF
TRBD2,TRBV20-1,TRBJ2-1,once,TGCAGTGCTAATGATCCGGGACTAGGTTCCTACAATGAGCAGTTCTTC,CSANDPGLGSYNEQFF
-,TRBV11-2,TRBJ1-1,-,TGTGCCAGCAGCTTATCCGGGGAGGGCACTGAAGCTTTCTTT,CASSLSGEGTEAFF
TRBD1,TRBV19,TRBJ1-2,once,TGTGCCAGTAGTCACGCCGGGACAGTCAACTATGGCTACACCTTC,CASSHAGTVNYGYTF
-,TRBV19,TRBJ2-1,-,TGTGCCAGTAGTATTGCTCCCTCGGAGGGCCTCTACAATGAGCAGTTCTTC,CASSIAPSEGLYNEQFF
TRBD2,TRBV5-1,TRBJ2-5,-,TGCGCCAGCAGCCGAGGATCGACTAGCGAGATACAAGAGACCCAGTACTTC,CASSRGSTSEIQETQYF
-,TRBV3-1/TRBV3-2,TRBJ2-7,-,TGTGCCAGCAGCCTGAATAGGGGAAGCGAGCAGTACTTC,CASSLNRGSEQYF
-,TRBV7-8,TRBJ1-5,once,TGTGCCAGCAGCTCCCGAGGGGGACCAAATAGCAATCAGCCCCAGCATTTT,CASSSRGGPNSNQPQHF
TRBD1,TRBV3-1/TRBV3-2,TRBJ1-2,-,TGTGCCAGCAGCCATGACAGGGTCCTAACCTTC,CASSHDRVLTF
-,TRBV7-6,TRBJ1-6,-,TGTGCCAGCAGCTTGGTACGTGGGGGGAAGTCACCCCTCCACTTT,CASSLVRGGKSPLHF
-,TRBV3-1/TRBV3-2,TRBJ1-5,-,TGTGCCAGCAGCCAAGCGGGGGGTTATAGCAATCAGCCCCAGCATTTT,CASSQAGGYSNQPQHF
TRBD2,TRBV2,TRBJ2-1,-,TGTGCCAGCAGGGAGGCTAGCGGGAAAGGGAATGAGCAGTTCTTC,CASREASGKGNEQFF
TRBD2,TRBV3-1/TRBV3-2,TRBJ2-1,-,TGTGCCAGCAGCCAAGATCCAGGCGGGAGGGCCCTAAGGGTCAATGAGCAGTTCTTC,CASSQDPGGRALRVNEQFF
TRBD1,TRBV28,TRBJ2-5,-,TGTGCCAGCGGGATAATAGCCGGGACAGGGTTAGAGACCCAGTACTTC,CASGIIAGTGLETQYF
TRBD2,TRBV7-9,TRBJ2-1,-,TGTGCCAGCAGCTTAGCTAAAACTAGCGGGAGTGGCGATGAGCAGTTCTTC,CASSLAKTSGSGDEQFF
TRBD1,TRBV29-1,TRBJ2-1,few,TGCAGCGTTGCGCCGGGACAGGGGGTTACCCTATCTTACAATGAGCAGTTCTTC,CSVAPGQGVTLSYNEQFF
TRBD1,TRBV28,TRBJ2-3,-,TGTGCCAGCACCCAGATGCAGGGGGCGCTGGCAGATACGCAGTATTTT,CASTQMQGALADTQYF
-,TRBV10-1,TRBJ1-1,-,TGCGCCAGCAGCCAGGACAGATACACTGAAGCTTTCTTT,CASSQDRYTEAFF
TRBD2,TRBV3-1/TRBV3-2,TRBJ2-1,-,TGTGCCAGCAACGGACTAGCGGGAGGAGGTGAGCAGTTCTTC,CASNGLAGGGEQFF
TRBD2,TRBV6-4,TRBJ2-7,-,TGTGCCAGCAGTGACACTCGCGACTACAGGGTACTAGCGGGGACACGGTACTACGAGCAGTACTTC,CASSDTRDYRVLAGTRYYEQYF
-,TRBV5-1,TRBJ2-3,-,TGCGCCAGCAGCTTGGATCGGGCAGATACGCAGTATTTT,CASSLDRADTQYF
TRBD2,TRBV7-2,TRBJ2-3,-,TGTGCCAGCAGCCCCCCAGGACTAGCGGGCACAGATACGCAGTATTTT,CASSPPGLAGTDTQYF
TRBD2,TRBV10-3,TRBJ2-1,-,TGTGCCATCAGTGAGGGGACTAGCGGTAATGAGCAGTTCTTC,CAISEGTSGNEQFF
-,TRBV30,TRBJ2-5,-,TGTGCCTGGAGCGTTCTAAGGGGGACCCAGTACTTC,CAWSVLRGTQYF